Only a few counts were recorded for the clone carrying this T cell receptor (beta chain). The sample belongs to a study of shared clonotypes between healthy human individuals. Generated by immunoSEQ multiplex PCR, the TCRdb table keeps only in-frame clones and is missing some. The table records nearly 2 million clones, about 95% of them present only once. CD45RO negativity and positive selection for CCR7 defined naive CD8 cells, a population that excluded terminally differentiated effector memory CD45RA+ cells. Nashville, Tennessee was home to all donors, each a Caucasian adult. This receptor was obtained from a man between 18 and 35 years old in good health. What was sequenced was naive CD8+ T cells sorted from blood.

The chain's CDR3 is CASSRTAYEQYF. The CDR3 bases are TGCGCCAGCAGCCGGACAGCCTACGAGCAGTACTTC. The chain carries TRBV5-1 and TRBJ2-7; the D gene is possibly TRBD1 (6 bases). The V gene's germline CDR1 is SGHRS and CDR2 YFSETQ. The germline V and J ends were trimmed by 4 bases and 2 bases, with 7 bases remaining between them. This CDR3 comprises 12 residues.